This passage covers 13 T cell receptor beta chains from one sample sequenced in a study of blood T cell repertoires in COVID-19. The assay was immunoSEQ multiplex PCR, and TCRdb's table has in-frame clones only and misses some. The repertoire holds roughly 400,000 clones, around 87% seen once, with under 3% in the top ten. The sequencing sample was made of peripheral blood. The origin of the receptors is a woman aged 60-75 years with COVID-19, enrolled during active disease.

The chain combines TRBV5-1 with TRBJ2-5; D uncertain. CDR3 length equals 15 residues. V was shortened by 0 bases and J by 5 bases, with 14 bases between the two germline ends. Germline assignment: CDR1 SGHRS and CDR2 YFSETQ. This chain's CDR3 is CASSLVGAVEETQYF. In DNA, the CDR3 is TGCGCCAGCAGCTTGGTTGGCGCGGTGGAGGAGACCCAGTACTTC.

The chain employs TRBV28 and TRBJ1-1; D is unresolved. The V end lost 9 bases, the J end lost 1 base, and 9 bases lay between the germline ends. The CDR3 spans 12 residues. Germline V gives CDR1 MDHEN, CDR2 SYDVKM. CDR3 nucleotides: TGTGCCAGTCTAATGTGGAACACTGAAGCTTTCTTT. Protein product: CASLMWNTEAFF.

V is TRBV6-5 and J is TRBJ2-3, with D unclear. The germline V gene encodes CDR1 MNHEY and CDR2 SVGAGI. V lost 2 bases to trimming and J lost 6 bases, with 12 bases between them. The CDR3 covers 14 residues. CDR3 in DNA: TGTGCCAGCAGTTACACCGGCAGGCTGGATACGCAGTATTTT. This sequence encodes CASSYTGRLDTQYF.

The genes are TRBV7-8 and TRBJ1-1; no clear D. Germline loops: CDR1 SGHVS, CDR2 FQNEAQ. V was pared by 5 bases and J by 5 bases, with 12 bases between. CDR3 length: 13 amino acids. CDR3 nucleotide sequence: TGTGCCAGCAGCCAGAAAAGGGAGACTGAAGCTTTCTTT. This sequence encodes CASSQKRETEAFF.

The V gene is TRBV5-1, the J gene TRBJ2-5; possibly TRBD2 for D (7 bases). The V gene lost 3 bases and the J gene lost 1 base, with 10 bases spanning the gap. The CDR3 covers 14 residues. Germline CDR1 is SGHRS and CDR2 is YFSETQ. CDR3: CASSWGGTQETQYF. CDR3 coding DNA: TGCGCCAGCAGCTGGGGGGGCACCCAAGAGACCCAGTACTTC.

CDR3 amino acids: CASSQVKGGVKDQHF. CDR3 DNA sequence: TGTGCCAGCAGCCAAGTTAAGGGGGGGGTTAAGGACCAGCATTTT. V and J are TRBV14 and TRBJ1-5, with D tentatively TRBD1 (6 bases). The CDR3 has 15 amino acids. V lost 1 base and J 12 bases, leaving 19 bases between the germline ends. Per germline, CDR1 SGHDN and CDR2 FVKESK.

The chain is built from TRBV5-5 and TRBJ1-5; the D is unclear. Germline-derived CDR1 and CDR2 are SGHKS and YYEKEE (reference sequence). V lost 3 bases to trimming and J lost 9 bases, with 13 bases between them. The CDR3 consists of 13 residues. This CDR3 reads CASSSPASMPQHF. CDR3 nucleotides: TGTGCCAGCAGCTCCCCCGCGTCAATGCCCCAGCATTTT.

The V call is TRBV7-3, the J call TRBJ2-3, with 9 bases aligning to TRBD2. With V trimmed by 2 bases and J by 3 bases, 6 bases remained unmatched. CDR1 and CDR2 from the germline V gene are SGHTA and FQGTGA. CDR3 length equals 16 residues. The CDR3 spells CASSLRVSGGTDTQYF. The CDR3 DNA reads as TGTGCCAGCAGCTTACGAGTTAGCGGGGGTACAGATACGCAGTATTTT.

The chain employs TRBV3-1 (or the pseudogene TRBV3-2) and TRBJ2-1; 11 nucleotides match TRBD2. Germline V gene lookup returns CDR1 LGHDT and CDR2 YNNKEL (reference sequence). This CDR3 spans 16 amino acids. V lost 0 bases to trimming and J lost 8 bases; unmatched junction nucleotides: 6. The CDR3 bases are TGTGCCAGCAGCCAAGATCGGCTAGCGGGGGGAGATGAGCAGTTCTTC. Protein product: CASSQDRLAGGDEQFF.

This rearrangement joins TRBV7-2 to TRBJ2-2, with 7 bases that match TRBD1. Germline V lookup: CDR1 SGHTA, CDR2 FQGNSA. CDR3 length: 14 residues. Trimming at V came to 4 bases and at J to 5 bases, leaving 4 bases not matched to a gene. DNA of the CDR3: TGTGCCAGCAGCTGGGGACAGCTTACCGGGGAGCTGTTTTTT. Amino acids: CASSWGQLTGELFF.

The chain has TRBV4-2 and TRBJ1-5; D gene ambiguous. Germline V gene lookup returns CDR1 LGHNA and CDR2 YNFKEQ. Trimming removed 4 bases at V and 6 bases at J, with 10 bases between. The CDR3 extends over 13 amino acids. The CDR3 sequence is CASSPRGVQPQHF. The CDR3 coding sequence is TGTGCCAGCAGCCCCCGGGGTGTTCAGCCCCAGCATTTT.

The gene calls are TRBV3-1 (or the pseudogene TRBV3-2) and TRBJ2-3; D is perhaps TRBD1 (6 bases). This CDR3 is 16 amino acids long. Germline V gene data show CDR1 as LGHDT and CDR2 as YNNKEL (reference sequence). Trimming pared 4 bases from V and 2 bases from J, leaving 16 bases between. CDR3 nucleotides: TGTGCCAGCAGCCCCGTGGGGGCTGGATACACAGATACGCAGTATTTT. Its protein product is CASSPVGAGYTDTQYF.

The genes are TRBV19 and TRBJ2-5; 7 nucleotides line up with TRBD1. The trim removed 7 bases at V and 5 bases at J, leaving 16 bases unmatched. The CDR3 spans 16 residues. CDR1 is LNHDA and CDR2 is SQIVND in the germline V gene (reference sequence). This chain's CDR3 is CASTSEGNRGGETQYF. The CDR3 DNA reads as TGTGCCAGTACCTCTGAGGGCAACAGGGGCGGGGAGACCCAGTACTTC.